These T cell receptor beta chains were read from a single sample in a study of cytomegalovirus exposure and HLA in healthy donors. Sequenced by immunoSEQ multiplex PCR; TCRdb stores in-frame clones only, minus some. The data contain under 200,000 clones, approximately 82% of them seen just once; the ten biggest clones take up 4.9%. Material for sequencing was PBMCs. Receptors were obtained from a male donor in good health and CMV-seronegative. CDR3s include the opening cysteine and the closing phenylalanine or tryptophan. The D gene is left open where the match is weak.

len: 15; d_gene: TRBD2; v_gene: TRBV19; j_gene: TRBJ2-1; CDR3aa: CASSSSGGAYNEQFF
len: 18; d_gene: TRBD2; v_gene: TRBV7-7; j_gene: TRBJ2-3; CDR3aa: CASSLVPPSGGAPDTQYF
len: 16; d_gene: TRBD1; v_gene: TRBV2; j_gene: TRBJ1-2; CDR3aa: CASSEGQGGSADGYTF
len: 11; d_gene: -; v_gene: TRBV18; j_gene: TRBJ1-1; CDR3aa: CASSPGLEAFF
len: 12; d_gene: -; v_gene: TRBV25-1; j_gene: TRBJ1-1; CDR3aa: CASSPGGTEAFF
len: 16; d_gene: TRBD1; v_gene: TRBV19; j_gene: TRBJ1-4; CDR3aa: CASSIPGQGSNEKLFF
len: 10; d_gene: -; v_gene: TRBV20-1; j_gene: TRBJ1-4; CDR3aa: CSAVQEKLFF
len: 15; d_gene: -; v_gene: TRBV28; j_gene: TRBJ1-5; CDR3aa: CASSSGGTDVQPQHF
len: 15; d_gene: -; v_gene: TRBV28; j_gene: TRBJ2-2; CDR3aa: CASSLQGRGTGELFF
len: 12; d_gene: -; v_gene: TRBV7-9; j_gene: TRBJ2-7; CDR3aa: CASSLIVHEQYF
len: 13; d_gene: -; v_gene: TRBV7-9; j_gene: TRBJ2-5; CDR3aa: CASSLTGGETQYF
len: 13; d_gene: TRBD2; v_gene: TRBV10-3; j_gene: TRBJ2-1; CDR3aa: CAIREGGYNEQFF
len: 15; d_gene: TRBD1; v_gene: TRBV9; j_gene: TRBJ1-2; CDR3aa: CASSAPMTQGDGYTF
len: 13; d_gene: -; v_gene: TRBV4-2; j_gene: TRBJ2-5; CDR3aa: CASSRGQEETQYF
len: 16; d_gene: TRBD1; v_gene: TRBV5-8; j_gene: TRBJ2-2; CDR3aa: CASTLKGAPNTGELFF
len: 13; d_gene: -; v_gene: TRBV2; j_gene: TRBJ1-5; CDR3aa: CASSERGQQPQHF
len: 15; d_gene: TRBD2; v_gene: TRBV5-5; j_gene: TRBJ2-5; CDR3aa: CASSHLSSGEETQYF
len: 14; d_gene: TRBD2; v_gene: TRBV27; j_gene: TRBJ2-1; CDR3aa: CASRSGSSYNEQFF
len: 18; d_gene: -; v_gene: TRBV7-9; j_gene: TRBJ1-3; CDR3aa: CSSSLMMRGQGSGNTIYF
len: 17; d_gene: TRBD2; v_gene: TRBV5-4; j_gene: TRBJ2-7; CDR3aa: CASSPSASGFSSYEQYF
len: 18; d_gene: TRBD2; v_gene: TRBV5-6; j_gene: -; CDR3aa: CASSFRPSGAGRSYEQYF
len: 17; d_gene: TRBD2; v_gene: TRBV4-3; j_gene: TRBJ2-2; CDR3aa: CASSQDYLAANTGELFF
len: 15; d_gene: TRBD1; v_gene: TRBV10-3; j_gene: TRBJ1-6; CDR3aa: CAIAPGQGDNSPLHF
len: 14; d_gene: TRBD1; v_gene: TRBV6-5; j_gene: TRBJ1-3; CDR3aa: CASSGTESGNTIYF
len: 14; d_gene: TRBD2; v_gene: TRBV10-3; j_gene: TRBJ2-1; CDR3aa: CAISESGGSNEQFF
len: 16; d_gene: -; v_gene: TRBV15; j_gene: TRBJ2-7; CDR3aa: CATSRVGGDPSYEQYF